What follows are 5 T cell receptor beta chains derived from one specimen sequenced in a study of CD8 T cells in ankylosing spondylitis. Study-wide results and limits: What appeared characteristic of ankylosing spondylitis blood was a TCR beta motif of fewer than ten highly homologous variants.

Their specific antigens are unknown. TCRdb used MiXCR to reprocess the 5' RACE reads, holding one entry per CDR3 protein. The sample yields roughly 300,000 distinct CDR3 sequences, 6.5% to 10% seen once. The specimen was blood, either unsorted or a sorted T cell fraction (not recorded which). The origin of the receptors is a male donor with ankylosing spondylitis.

This clonotype was counted a few times. The V call is TRBV6-1, the J call TRBJ2-1, with 10 bases lining up with TRBD2. Trimming removed 5 bases from V and 8 bases from J; junction bases left unmatched: 9. The CDR3 length is 15 residues. Germline V lookup: CDR1 MNHNS, CDR2 SASEGT. CDR3 nucleotide sequence: TGTGCCAGCAGTCCCAGCCCTAGCGGGAGCCATGAGCAGTTCTTC. It yields the protein CASSPSPSGSHEQFF.

The chain joins TRBV5-1 to TRBJ2-1; D assignment may be TRBD1 or TRBD2 (7 bases each). V gave up 1 base and J gave up 9 bases, with 11 bases separating them. CDR3 length: 13 residues. Germline CDR1 and CDR2: SGHRS and YFSETQ. CDR3 protein: CASSLQGEGEQFF. The CDR3 coding sequence is TGCGCCAGCAGCTTGCAGGGGGAGGGTGAGCAGTTCTTC.

DNA of the CDR3: TGTGCCAGCAGAACCCAATTGGGGGACACTGAAGCTTTCTTT. It codes for CASRTQLGDTEAFF. V is TRBV6-1 and J is TRBJ1-1; possible D gene TRBD1, 5 bases. CDR1 and CDR2 from the germline V gene are MNHNS and SASEGT. V lost 6 bases and J lost 3, with 14 bases in between. The CDR3 spans 14 residues.

The sample holds a few counts of this clonotype. This chain uses TRBV5-1 with TRBJ1-3, with D possibly matching TRBD1 (5 bases). The CDR3 length is 17 residues. Germline CDR1 SGHRS, CDR2 YFSETQ. V shed 0 bases and J shed 0 bases, with 13 bases lying between them. The CDR3 is CASSLGVNRFSGNTIYF. The CDR3 nucleotides are TGCGCCAGCAGCTTGGGGGTTAACAGGTTCTCTGGAAACACCATATATTTT.

This clonotype was detected only a few times. The rearrangement uses TRBV27 and TRBJ2-6, with TRBD1 as a possible D gene (5 bases). Trimming cost V 8 bases and J 2 bases, with 10 bases left between them. The CDR3 totals 14 residues. Germline V lookup: CDR1 MNHEY, CDR2 SMNVEV (reference sequence). The chain's CDR3 is CASSRVAGANVLTF. DNA of the CDR3: TGTGCCAGCTCCAGGGTTGCTGGGGCCAACGTCCTGACTTTC.